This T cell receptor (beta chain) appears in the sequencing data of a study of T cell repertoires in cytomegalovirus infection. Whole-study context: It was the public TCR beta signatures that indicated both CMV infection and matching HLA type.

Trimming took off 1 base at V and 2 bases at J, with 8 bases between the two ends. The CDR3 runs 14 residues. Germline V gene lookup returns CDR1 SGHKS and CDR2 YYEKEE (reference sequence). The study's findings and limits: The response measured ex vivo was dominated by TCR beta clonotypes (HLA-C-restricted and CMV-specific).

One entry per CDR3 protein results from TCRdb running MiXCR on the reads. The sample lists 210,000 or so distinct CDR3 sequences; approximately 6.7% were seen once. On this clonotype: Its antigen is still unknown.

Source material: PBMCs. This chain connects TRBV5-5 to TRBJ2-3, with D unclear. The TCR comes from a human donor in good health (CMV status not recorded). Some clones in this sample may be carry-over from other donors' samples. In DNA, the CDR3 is TGTGCCAGCAGCTTGTTCTCGGACACAGATACGCAGTATTTT. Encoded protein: CASSLFSDTDTQYF.